This is a list of T cell receptor beta chains from one sample in a study of T cells after posttransplantation cyclophosphamide. TCRdb's table, derived via immunoSEQ multiplex PCR, lists solely in-frame clones and lacks some. The repertoire holds tens of thousands of clones, with roughly 93% as singletons. Sequenced sample: PBMCs. These receptors were obtained from a woman aged 45-59 years in good health and a related stem cell transplant donor. The CDR3 runs from the conserved cysteine through the conserved F or W. Fields, in order: D gene, J gene, V gene, clone size, CDR3 DNA, CDR3 protein. The D gene is left open where the match is weak. Expanded clones get a size class; other rows say once, few or many, or leave the size out.

TRBD1 | TRBJ1-6 | TRBV6-5 | once | TGTGCCAGCAGTTTCGGAACGGGACAGGATAATTCACCCCTCCACTTT | CASSFGTGQDNSPLHF
TRBD1 | TRBJ2-7 | TRBV27 | . | TGTGCCAGCAGTCTAGGGACAGTCCTATACGAGCAGTACTTC | CASSLGTVLYEQYF
. | TRBJ1-2 | TRBV6-5 | . | TGTGCCAGCACCCCCCGAGCTAACTATGGCTACACCTTC | CASTPRANYGYTF
TRBD2 | TRBJ2-2 | TRBV6-6 | . | TGTGCCAGCAGAAATAGCGGGAGTAGGGCCGGGGAGCTGTTTTTT | CASRNSGSRAGELFF
. | TRBJ2-7 | TRBV27 | . | TGTGCCAGCAGATACGGGGTTCTAACCTACGAGCAGTACTTC | CASRYGVLTYEQYF
TRBD1 | TRBJ1-3 | TRBV19 | . | TGTGCCACCCACTGGGGACAGGGCTCTTCTGGAAACACCATATATTTT | CATHWGQGSSGNTIYF
TRBD2 | TRBJ2-3 | TRBV10-3 | . | TGTGCCATCAGTGCCCCGACTAGCGGGGGCGCAGATACGCAGTATTTT | CAISAPTSGGADTQYF
. | TRBJ1-1 | TRBV6-5 | . | TGTGCCAGCAGTTACCCTGACAGACCTGAAGCTTTCTTT | CASSYPDRPEAFF
TRBD2 | TRBJ2-5 | TRBV28 | . | TGTGCCAGCACCGCGCAGGGACTAGCGGGAGAGACCCAGTACTTC | CASTAQGLAGETQYF
TRBD2 | TRBJ2-5 | TRBV5-6 | . | TGTGCCAGCAGTGGGGTTAGTCTAGCGGGCGAGACCCAGTACTTC | CASSGVSLAGETQYF
TRBD1 | TRBJ1-2 | TRBV27 | . | TGTGCCAGCAGTTTATCGGGCGGACAGGGAATAAATGGCTACACCTTC | CASSLSGGQGINGYTF
TRBD1 | TRBJ2-6 | TRBV7-8 | . | TGTGCCAGCGCCAGGACAGGGGGGCATGGTTCTGGGGCCAACGTCCTGACTTTC | CASARTGGHGSGANVLTF
. | TRBJ1-6 | TRBV19 | . | TGTGCCAGTAGTACCACCAGGGCTCATAATTCACCCCTCCACTTT | CASSTTRAHNSPLHF
TRBD1 | TRBJ2-7 | TRBV6-5 | . | TGTGCCAGCAGCCTCGACAGGGGCCTCTACGAGCAGTACTTC | CASSLDRGLYEQYF
. | TRBJ1-2 | TRBV29-1 | . | TGCAGCGTTGGACTGGGAGGGGAGGATGGCTACACCTTC | CSVGLGGEDGYTF
TRBD2 | TRBJ2-5 | TRBV6-1 | . | TGTGCCAGCAGTCTCGCCCCGGGGCGGGGGGAGACCCAGTACTTC | CASSLAPGRGETQYF
TRBD2 | TRBJ2-1 | TRBV27 | . | TGTGCCAGCAGGGAACTAGCGGGACTTGCCTACAATGAGCAGTTCTTC | CASRELAGLAYNEQFF
. | TRBJ1-1 | TRBV2 | . | TGTGCCGGCCGGTGGGGAAGCGGTGAAGCTTTCTTT | CAGRWGSGEAFF
. | TRBJ1-1 | TRBV2 | . | TGTGCCAGCAGTGAGTCGGTAGCTTTCTTT | CASSESVAFF
. | TRBJ2-7 | TRBV5-1 | . | TGCGCCAGCAGCAGCCGAGGGAATACCTACGAGCAGTACTTC | CASSSRGNTYEQYF
. | TRBJ1-1 | TRBV12-5 | . | TGTGCTACGTCACGCGGGGAAGAGACTGAAGCTTTCTTT | CATSRGEETEAFF
TRBD1 | TRBJ1-1 | TRBV10-1 | once | TGCGCCAGCAGTGAGTCGGGGACAGGGATTGAAGCTTTCTTT | CASSESGTGIEAFF
TRBD2 | TRBJ2-5 | TRBV10-3 | . | TGTGCCATCAGTGAGTCGCTCCTAGCGGGGGGCAAAGAGACCCAGTACTTC | CAISESLLAGGKETQYF
. | TRBJ2-6 | TRBV19 | . | TGTGCCAGTAGTATAGTTGCGGGCTCTGGGGCCAACGTCCTGACTTTC | CASSIVAGSGANVLTF
. | TRBJ1-1 | TRBV21-1 | . | TGTGCCAGCAGCAAGGGGGGACAGGGGGCTAGTACTGAAGCTTTCTTT | CASSKGGQGASTEAFF
. | TRBJ1-4 | TRBV7-9 | . | TGTGCCAGCAGCTCACCGACAGCTACTAATGAAAAACTGTTTTTT | CASSSPTATNEKLFF
. | TRBJ1-5 | TRBV10-3 | . | TGTGCCATCAGTGATCAGGGGCTTAGCAATCAGCCCCAGCATTTT | CAISDQGLSNQPQHF
. | TRBJ1-2 | TRBV28 | . | TGTGCCAGCAGCACGGACCGAGGGCTCTATGGCTACACCTTC | CASSTDRGLYGYTF
TRBD1 | TRBJ2-2 | TRBV18 | . | TGTGCCAGCTCACAGGACAGGGCGAACACCGGGGAGCTGTTTTTT | CASSQDRANTGELFF
TRBD1 | TRBJ1-2 | TRBV6-1 | once | TGTGCCAGCAGTGAGGTAGGGGGCAGCTACACCTTC | CASSEVGGSYTF
. | TRBJ2-4 | TRBV7-2 | . | TGTGCCAGCATGGTCGTTAGGGGAACAAACATTCAGTACTTC | CASMVVRGTNIQYF
. | TRBJ2-5 | TRBV5-1 | . | TGCGCCAGCAGCTTGGGCGAGGGAGTGGAGACCCAGTACTTC | CASSLGEGVETQYF
TRBD2 | TRBJ2-1 | TRBV10-3 | . | TGTGCCATCAGTGAGCCTCCTAGCGGGGAGCAGTTCTTC | CAISEPPSGEQFF
. | TRBJ2-1 | TRBV1 | . | TGCACCAGCAGCCAAGATCTCGGACTAGCGGGGGGTCCCTACAATGAGCAGTTCTTC | CTSSQDLGLAGGPYNEQFF
TRBD2 | TRBJ2-7 | TRBV19 | . | TGTGCCAGTAGACTAGCGGGAGGGTCCCCTTACGAGCAGTACTTC | CASRLAGGSPYEQYF
TRBD1 | TRBJ1-3 | TRBV5-6 | few | TGTGCCAGCAGCACGTCGGACAGGGAAGAAAACACCATATATTTT | CASSTSDREENTIYF
. | TRBJ2-7 | TRBV7-2 | . | TGTGCCAGCAGCTCAGGAGGTGGTCCCTACGAGCAGTACTTC | CASSSGGGPYEQYF
TRBD2 | TRBJ2-3 | TRBV2 | . | TGTGCCAGCAGTGCCGGACTAGCGGGAGGGAGAAGTCAAGAGGGCACAGATACGCAGTATTTT | CASSAGLAGGRSQEGTDTQYF
. | TRBJ1-1 | TRBV19 | . | TGTGCCAGTAGTATGTCGGGCAGGGGAAGAACTGAAGCTTTCTTT | CASSMSGRGRTEAFF
. | TRBJ2-3 | TRBV10-3 | few | TGTGCCATCAGTGAAGGCGGGGACACAGATACGCAGTATTTT | CAISEGGDTDTQYF
. | TRBJ1-6 | TRBV5-1 | . | TGCGCCAGCAGCTTGGTGGGGGGGGACGGTTCACCCCTCCACTTT | CASSLVGGDGSPLHF